This note documents a single TCR beta chain sequence. As yet, its antigen is unknown. Profiling relied on immunoSEQ multiplex PCR, and the TCRdb table lists in-frame clones only, not all of them. The table has some 150,000 clones, roughly 94% seen once. Trimming pared 3 bases from V and 4 bases from J, leaving 15 bases between. This CDR3 has 16 residues. Germline CDR1 LNHDA, CDR2 SQIVND (reference sequence). This sample is part of a study of T cell responses to AZD1222 COVID-19 vaccine. Findings and caveats of the study: The span of vaccine-associated CD4 TCRs extended across spike, with dominance at 160-218 and 743-854. Regions left unmutated in variants are reportedly the target of nearly half of spike-specific TCRs. The number of AZD1222 recipients seropositive at baseline was only six. Elevations in Spike-specific TCR breadth and depth followed administration of two AZD1222 doses.

This TCR derives from an adult in good health. The sequencing used peripheral blood, collected on day 0 of AZD1222 vaccination. The J gene is TRBJ1-4, the V gene TRBV19; no clear D gene. In nucleotides, the CDR3 is TGTGCCAGTAGTATTTACCCGACCGGGTTTAATGAAAAACTGTTTTTT. It is translated as CASSIYPTGFNEKLFF.